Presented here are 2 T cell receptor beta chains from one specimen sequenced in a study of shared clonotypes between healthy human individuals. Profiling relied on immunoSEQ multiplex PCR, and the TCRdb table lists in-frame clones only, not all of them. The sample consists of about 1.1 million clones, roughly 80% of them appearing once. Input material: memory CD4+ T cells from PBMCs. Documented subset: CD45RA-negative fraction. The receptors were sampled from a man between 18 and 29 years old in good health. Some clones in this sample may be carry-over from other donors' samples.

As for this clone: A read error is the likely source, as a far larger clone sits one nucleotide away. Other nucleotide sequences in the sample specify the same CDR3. CDR3 sequence reads: CSGGRADGNTIYF. The CDR3 DNA follows: TGCAGCGGTGGTAGGGCGGACGGAAACACCATATATTTT. The genes are TRBV29-1 and TRBJ1-3; D gene unclear. The germline V gene has CDR1 SQVTM and CDR2 ANQGSEA. The V and J ends lost 7 bases and 4 bases respectively, with 14 bases between them. The CDR3 consists of 13 residues.

In DNA, the CDR3 is TGTGCCAGTTGGGGGCACGGGAGGGAGGCCCAGCATTTT. Its protein product is CASWGHGREAQHF. The V call is TRBV9, the J call TRBJ1-5, with D perhaps TRBD1 (6 bases). Germline V gene lookup returns CDR1 SGDLS and CDR2 YYNGEE. The CDR3 extends over 13 amino acids. V gave up 8 bases and J gave up 11 bases, with 20 bases separating them.